Shown below are 12 T cell receptor beta chains from a single sample sequenced in a study of blood T cell repertoires in COVID-19. Measured with immunoSEQ multiplex PCR; TCRdb has only the in-frame clones, and not every one. The table shows some 150,000 clones, with approximately 80% occurring only once. The sample was peripheral blood. These receptor sequences come from a human donor in a cohort sampled during active COVID-19.

A single count supports this clone. V gene TRBV4-1 combines with J gene TRBJ1-4, with 7 bases lining up with TRBD1. Per germline, CDR1 MGHRA and CDR2 YSYEKL. J lost 2 bases, V lost 2 bases, and 2 bases had no gene match. This CDR3 has 15 amino acids. The CDR3 is CASSQTQGTNEKLFF. In DNA, the CDR3 is TGCGCCAGCAGCCAAACACAGGGGACTAATGAAAAACTGTTTTTT.

The chain couples TRBV9 to TRBJ1-6, with a tentative D call TRBD1 (6 bases). This CDR3 has 14 residues. Trimming took 1 base from V and 8 from J, leaving 10 bases between them. CDR1 SGDLS and CDR2 YYNGEE come from the germline V gene. CDR3: CASSVLGADSPLHF. The CDR3 DNA reads TGTGCCAGCAGCGTACTGGGGGCGGATTCACCCCTCCACTTT.

V is TRBV4-1 and J is TRBJ2-1; tentatively, D is TRBD2 (6 bases). The CDR3 loop spans 15 amino acids. In germline, CDR1 is MGHRA, CDR2 YSYEKL. The V end was cut by 0 bases, the J end by 9 bases, with 15 bases between. The CDR3 here is CASSQDGDLPLEQFF. The DNA of the CDR3 is TGCGCCAGCAGCCAAGATGGGGACTTACCTCTTGAGCAGTTCTTC.

The chain combines TRBV7-2 with TRBJ2-5; 8 nucleotides align to TRBD2. The germline V gene has CDR1 SGHTA and CDR2 FQGNSA. The length of the CDR3 is 13 residues. V shed 10 bases, J shed 5 bases, and the junction held 9 bases outside the gene matches. CDR3 sequence reads: CATREGGMETQYF. DNA of the CDR3: TGTGCCACCCGGGAGGGTGGAATGGAGACCCAGTACTTC.

V gene TRBV28 combines with J gene TRBJ1-5, with D unclear. Trimming removed 6 bases at V and 4 bases at J, with 10 bases between. CDR3 length: 13 amino acids. CDR1 is MDHEN and CDR2 is SYDVKM in the germline V gene. For the CDR3, the DNA is TGTGCCAGCAGCCTCCAGCGGAATCAGCCCCAGCATTTT. Its translation: CASSLQRNQPQHF.

The gene calls are TRBV21-1 and TRBJ2-3; the DNA was not used to check the table's D call, TRBD1. TRBV21-1 is an annotated pseudogene. CDR3 length: 15 amino acids. The CDR3 nucleotides read TGTGCCAGCCCCGGGGGACTACAGGGGGAAGATACGCAGTATTTT. Its protein is CASPGGLQGEDTQYF.

The chain has TRBV29-1 and TRBJ2-3; TRBD2 matches at 13 bases. Germline assignment: CDR1 SQVTM and CDR2 ANQGSEA. The trim removed 7 bases at V and 2 bases at J, leaving 12 bases unmatched. The length of the CDR3 is 17 residues. The CDR3 DNA follows: TGCAGCGCCACGACTAGCGGGGGGACCCGGATCACAGATACGCAGTATTTT. Translated: CSATTSGGTRITDTQYF.

The CDR3 DNA reads TGTGCCAGCAGCTTCCGATTAAGCGGGGGGCAAGAGACCCAGTACTTC. Encoded protein: CASSFRLSGGQETQYF. The V and J genes are TRBV11-1 and TRBJ2-5; 9 bases line up with TRBD2. The CDR3 spans 16 residues. Germline V gene sequence: CDR1 SGHAT, CDR2 FQDESV (reference sequence). V lost 3 bases to trimming and J lost 2 bases; unmatched junction nucleotides: 7.

This chain links TRBV5-1 with TRBJ1-4; tentatively, D is TRBD1 (5 bases). The V and J ends lost 4 bases and 5 bases respectively, with 12 bases between them. Per germline, CDR1 SGHRS and CDR2 YFSETQ. This CDR3 is built from 14 residues. For the CDR3, the DNA is TGCGCCAGCAGCCCAGGGTCATCAAATGAAAAACTGTTTTTT. Amino acid sequence: CASSPGSSNEKLFF.

Concerning this clone: Other DNA sequences in this sample translate to the same CDR3. V usage is TRBV5-1 and J usage is TRBJ1-2; TRBD1 matches at 7 bases. The CDR3 has 14 amino acids. Germline CDR1 reads SGHRS; CDR2 reads YFSETQ. V lost 0 bases and J lost 3; bases outside the gene matches: 2. CDR3 bases: TGCGCCAGCAGCTTGGGACAGGGAGACTATGGCTACACCTTC. Encoded protein: CASSLGQGDYGYTF.

The chain joins TRBV3-1 (or the pseudogene TRBV3-2) to TRBJ1-1; D is unclear. Germline V gene data show CDR1 as LGHDT and CDR2 as YNNKEL (reference sequence). V shed 3 bases and J shed 0 bases, with 8 bases lying between them. This CDR3 comprises 14 residues. CDR3 loop: CASSQGVVNTEAFF. CDR3 bases: TGTGCCAGCAGCCAGGGAGTCGTGAACACTGAAGCTTTCTTT.

The V call is TRBV12-3 or TRBV12-4, the J call TRBJ1-1; D unclear. CDR3 length equals 13 residues. Trimming left V 3 bases short and J 5 bases short, with 10 bases between. The DNA of the CDR3 is TGTGCCAGCAGTTTGCACGTCGGGACTGAAGCTTTCTTT. It codes for CASSLHVGTEAFF.